Listed here are 10 T cell receptor beta chains from one sample, sequenced in a study of shared clonotypes between healthy human individuals. Terminally differentiated effector memory CD45RA+ cells were left out of the naive CD8 fraction, which was CD45RO-negative and positively selected for CCR7. Libraries were prepared by immunoSEQ multiplex PCR; TCRdb keeps only in-frame clonotypes and omits some of them. Of 800,000 to 950,000 clones listed, about 97% are singletons. The sequenced sample was naive CD8+ T cells sorted from blood. Receptor source: a man in his thirties or forties in good health.

The chain carries TRBV29-1 and TRBJ2-7; 8 positions agree with TRBD1. V was clipped by 5 bases and J by 6 bases; unmatched bases: 18. The CDR3 spans 16 residues. Germline assignment: CDR1 SQVTM and CDR2 ANQGSEA. CDR3 loop: CSVSAPGQVVQGEQYF. The CDR3 DNA sequence: TGCAGCGTTTCAGCCCCGGGACAGGTAGTCCAAGGCGAGCAGTACTTC.

The chain links TRBV4-2 to TRBJ1-1; a possible D gene is TRBD1 (5 bases). Trimming shortened V by 10 bases and J by 0 bases, and 12 bases separated the two germline ends. The CDR3 consists of 13 residues. From germline, CDR1 is LGHNA and CDR2 YNFKEQ. CDR3 region: CATRDGMNTEAFF. CDR3 coding DNA: TGTGCCACCCGGGACGGGATGAACACTGAAGCTTTCTTT.

The chain uses TRBV7-3 and TRBJ2-3; possible D gene TRBD2, 6 bases. CDR1 SGHTA and CDR2 FQGTGA come from the germline V gene. The CDR3 is made up of 14 amino acids. V gave up 1 base and J gave up 3 bases, with 8 bases separating them. CDR3 bases: TGTGCCAGCAGCTTAAGGGACTTAACAGATACGCAGTATTTT. This sequence encodes CASSLRDLTDTQYF.

This clone was recorded only once. This sample also contains other DNA sequences that code for the same CDR3. V is TRBV6-5 and J is TRBJ1-5, with no clear D. The V and J ends lost 2 bases and 4 bases respectively, with 6 bases between them. From germline, CDR1 is MNHEY and CDR2 SVGAGI. The CDR3 is made up of 13 amino acids. CDR3 nucleotides: TGTGCCAGCAGTTACGGCGTAAATCAGCCCCAGCATTTT. This codes for CASSYGVNQPQHF.

The rearrangement joins TRBV29-1 to TRBJ1-4, with D perhaps matching TRBD1 (5 bases). V lost 6 bases and J lost 4, with 12 bases in between. CDR1 SQVTM and CDR2 ANQGSEA come from the germline V gene. This CDR3 spans 13 amino acids. The DNA of the CDR3 is TGCAGCGTGGGGCTAGCAGTTAATGAAAAACTGTTTTTT. This gives the protein CSVGLAVNEKLFF.

The chain is built from TRBV27 and TRBJ1-5, with TRBD1 as a possible D gene (5 bases). The V end was cut by 4 bases, the J end by 4 bases, with 8 bases between. This CDR3 region has 13 residues. The V gene's germline CDR1 is MNHEY and CDR2 SMNVEV (reference sequence). The DNA for the CDR3 is TGTGCCAGCAGTTGGGGGAGAAATCAGCCCCAGCATTTT. Its protein product is CASSWGRNQPQHF.

This clone came up a few times. The genes are TRBV11-2 and TRBJ2-1, with 9 bases matching TRBD1. V shed 0 bases, J shed 8 bases, and the junction held 8 bases outside the gene matches. Germline CDR1 and CDR2: SGHAT and FQNNGV. This CDR3 spans 16 amino acids. The CDR3 DNA reads as TGTGCCAGCAGCTTAGATGTTTGGGACAGGGTCTATGAGCAGTTCTTC. As protein: CASSLDVWDRVYEQFF. Full variable domain (remainder filled in from reference TRBV11-2 and TRBJ2-1): EAGVAQSPRYKIIEKRQSVAFWCNPISGHATLYWYQQILGQGPKLLIQFQNNGVVDDSQLPKDRFSAERLKGVDSTLKIQPAKLEDSAVYLCASSLDVWDRVYEQFFGPGTRLTVL.

The chain links TRBV7-9 to TRBJ2-5; D is possibly TRBD1 or TRBD2 (6 bases each). CDR1 SEHNR and CDR2 FQNEAQ come from the germline V gene (reference sequence). The CDR3 extends over 10 amino acids. V lost 11 bases to trimming and J lost 5 bases, with 9 bases between them. The CDR3 DNA is TGTGCCGGGGGGCGGGAGACCCAGTACTTC. It is translated as CAGGRETQYF.

The chain couples TRBV11-2 to TRBJ2-2; unclear D gene. CDR3 length: 10 amino acids. Germline CDR1 and CDR2: SGHAT and FQNNGV. The germline V and J ends were trimmed by 8 bases and 6 bases, with 4 bases remaining between them. The CDR3 protein is CASGAGELFF. Written as DNA, the CDR3 is TGTGCCAGCGGTGCCGGGGAGCTGTTTTTT.

This chain uses TRBV30 with TRBJ1-2, with D unresolved. Trimming shortened V by 1 base and J by 3 bases, and 6 bases separated the two germline ends. CDR1 is GTSNPN and CDR2 is SVGIG in the germline V gene (reference sequence). The CDR3 extends over 12 amino acids. CDR3 region: CAWSGTDYGYTF. The CDR3 DNA follows: TGTGCCTGGAGTGGAACAGACTATGGCTACACCTTC.